A selection of T cell receptor beta chains follows, all from one sample in a study of control samples from healthy donors and cancer patients. Clones were sequenced by immunoSEQ multiplex PCR, and TCRdb holds only the in-frame ones, with some missing. The sample has approximately 150,000 clones; under 95% are singletons. Sample: blood. These receptors all stem from a man younger than 30 in good health. Each CDR3 is given with its conserved first and last residue. The order of the fields is V gene, CDR3 protein.

V gene: TRBV28; CDR3 protein: CASEGRTVNEKLFF
V gene: TRBV4-1; CDR3 protein: CASSQAGPYTEAFF
V gene: TRBV12-3/TRBV12-4; CDR3 protein: CASSQVSNQPQHF
V gene: TRBV10-1; CDR3 protein: CASRGREGEDTQYF
V gene: TRBV7-2; CDR3 protein: CASSSGTPLSPLHF
V gene: TRBV7-9; CDR3 protein: CASSQLDRPSSGNTIYF
V gene: TRBV4-3; CDR3 protein: CASSQSTWTSGANVLTF
V gene: TRBV19; CDR3 protein: CASSISQGEQPQHF
V gene: TRBV9; CDR3 protein: CASSVRPGTSVVEQYF
V gene: TRBV11-2; CDR3 protein: CASSPGDRGFNEKLFF
V gene: TRBV6-5; CDR3 protein: CASSGLSGNTIYF
V gene: TRBV14; CDR3 protein: CASSETGDGGYTF
V gene: TRBV5-1; CDR3 protein: CASSLAGINEKLFF
V gene: TRBV2; CDR3 protein: CASSLSGTNEQYF
V gene: TRBV11-2; CDR3 protein: CASSQNEANYGYTF
V gene: TRBV19; CDR3 protein: CASSKDRGLDEQFF
V gene: TRBV7-2; CDR3 protein: CASSQQGAGGTYEQYF
V gene: TRBV2; CDR3 protein: CAGQGHEQFF
V gene: TRBV7-3; CDR3 protein: CASSLVAGNGNTIYF
V gene: TRBV6-5; CDR3 protein: CASTLDREGSPLHF
V gene: TRBV5-4; CDR3 protein: CASSPGTGGRGNYGYTF
V gene: TRBV4-2; CDR3 protein: CASTEVPGLPVGELFF
V gene: TRBV7-8; CDR3 protein: CASSLARVSYEQYF
V gene: TRBV7-3; CDR3 protein: CASSLGPGLAGESYNEQFF
V gene: TRBV24-1; CDR3 protein: CATSEPGQGADEQFF
V gene: TRBV13; CDR3 protein: CASSPWAGTEAFF
V gene: TRBV3-1/TRBV3-2; CDR3 protein: CASSPQGSGALFDEQYF
V gene: TRBV7-3; CDR3 protein: CASSPPGTGDEQFF
V gene: TRBV2; CDR3 protein: CASKKADYGYTF
V gene: TRBV28; CDR3 protein: CASSLWRVAGGHLSVNEQFF